This is a list of T cell receptor beta chains from one sample in a study of T-cell reconstitution after alpha-beta-depleted transplantation in children. In TCRdb, the PCR reads were re-called with MiXCR into one record per CDR3 protein. Of about 580,000 distinct CDR3 sequences in the sample, 23% were seen once. Sequenced material: PBMCs, mostly from graft donor cells, taken 360 days after TCRalphabeta/CD19-depleted stem cell transplant. The source is a boy under two years old who had a stem cell transplant for acute myeloid leukemia, so the T cells may come from the graft donor. The CDR3 runs from the conserved cysteine through the conserved F or W. D genes are given only for firm matches. Size is stated for part of the rows, as once, few or many counts, or as a class when the clone is expanded.

TRBJ2-3 | TRBV15 | many | TRBD1 | TGTGCCACCAGCAGAGGAGACAGGGGGGGAGCAGATACGCAGTATTTT | CATSRGDRGGADTQYF
TRBJ2-4 | TRBV2 | - | - | TGTGCCAGCAGCAACTTTGAGGTTGCCAAAAACATTCAGTACTTC | CASSNFEVAKNIQYF
TRBJ2-3 | TRBV20-1 | many | TRBD1 | TGCAGTGCTAGAGACGGGACAGGGGGGACAGATACGCAGTATTTT | CSARDGTGGTDTQYF
TRBJ2-3 | TRBV4-2 | few | TRBD2 | TGTGCCAGCAGCACCGCCCCGGGACTAGCGGCAGATACGCAGTATTTT | CASSTAPGLAADTQYF
TRBJ2-5 | TRBV5-1 | - | TRBD2 | TGCGCCAGCAGCTCCAAGCGGGGTCCGGAGACCCAGTACTTC | CASSSKRGPETQYF
TRBJ2-5 | TRBV6-1 | - | - | TGTGCCAGCAGCGACGGGGGGCTGTGGGAGACCCAGTACTTC | CASSDGGLWETQYF
TRBJ2-1 | TRBV7-8 | many | TRBD2 | TGTGCCAGCAGCTCCCGTAGCGGGGTGGCCGACAATGAGCAGTTCTTC | CASSSRSGVADNEQFF
TRBJ2-7 | TRBV3-1 | - | TRBD1 | TGTGCCAGCAGCCGTACCGGGACAGCTTACGAGCAGTACTTC | CASSRTGTAYEQYF
TRBJ2-7 | TRBV11-2 | few | - | TGTGCCAGCAGCGCCTCAATATCCCTTATCCCTTACGAGCAGTACTTC | CASSASISLIPYEQYF
TRBJ2-1 | TRBV20-1 | - | - | TGCAGTGCTAGCAGAGGCGGCAGCTCCTACAATGAGCAGTTCTTC | CSASRGGSSYNEQFF
TRBJ1-2 | TRBV29-1 | - | - | TGCAGCGTTGGGGAGCTCAGGTCAAGCTATGGCTACACCTTC | CSVGELRSSYGYTF
TRBJ2-5 | TRBV20-1 | many | - | TGCAGTGCTAGCCACGGAGAGACCCAGTACTTC | CSASHGETQYF
TRBJ1-6 | TRBV27 | - | - | TGTGCCAGCAGTTTATGGGGTTCACCCCTCCACTTT | CASSLWGSPLHF
TRBJ2-3 | TRBV27 | few | - | TGTGCCAGCAGTTTTGAAGTGGGGTACACAGATACGCAGTATTTT | CASSFEVGYTDTQYF
TRBJ1-6 | TRBV7-9 | few | - | TGTGCCAGCAGCTATCATGAGTTCGGTTCACCCCTCCACTTT | CASSYHEFGSPLHF
TRBJ1-2 | TRBV29-1 | few | - | TGCAGCGTTGAAAAGCTCCTTACAGGGAATGGCTACACCTTC | CSVEKLLTGNGYTF
TRBJ2-6 | TRBV12-3/TRBV12-4 | many | - | TGTGCCAGCGCCCCGTTTAAAGGCTCTTCTGGGGCCAACGTCCTGACTTTC | CASAPFKGSSGANVLTF
TRBJ2-3 | TRBV29-1 | - | TRBD1 | TGCAGCGTTCTCGATACAGGGGGCACAGATACGCAGTATTTT | CSVLDTGGTDTQYF
TRBJ1-6 | TRBV20-1 | many | TRBD1 | TGCAGTGCTTTCGGGACAGGGATTTATTCACCCCTCCACTTT | CSAFGTGIYSPLHF
TRBJ2-1 | TRBV28 | - | - | TGTGCCAGCAGTTTAAACCCCGGGGGAGGTCATGAGCAGTTCTTC | CASSLNPGGGHEQFF
TRBJ2-7 | TRBV6-5 | - | TRBD1 | TGTGCCAGCAGTTACGCGAAGGACAGGTACGAGCAGTACTTC | CASSYAKDRYEQYF
TRBJ2-5 | TRBV20-1 | few | - | TGCAGTGCTGCCGTGGAACAAGAGACCCAGTACTTC | CSAAVEQETQYF
TRBJ2-1 | TRBV29-1 | many | TRBD1 | TGCAGCGGTGTGCCGCAGGGGGCTCACAATGAGCAGTTCTTC | CSGVPQGAHNEQFF
TRBJ1-6 | TRBV7-2 | - | - | TGTGCCAGCAGCCTTACGTACAGTGCCTCCTATAATTCACCCCTCCACTTT | CASSLTYSASYNSPLHF
TRBJ2-5 | TRBV6-2/TRBV6-3 | many | - | TGTGCCAGCAGTGCCGACCTCGAGGTGGAGACCCAGTACTTC | CASSADLEVETQYF